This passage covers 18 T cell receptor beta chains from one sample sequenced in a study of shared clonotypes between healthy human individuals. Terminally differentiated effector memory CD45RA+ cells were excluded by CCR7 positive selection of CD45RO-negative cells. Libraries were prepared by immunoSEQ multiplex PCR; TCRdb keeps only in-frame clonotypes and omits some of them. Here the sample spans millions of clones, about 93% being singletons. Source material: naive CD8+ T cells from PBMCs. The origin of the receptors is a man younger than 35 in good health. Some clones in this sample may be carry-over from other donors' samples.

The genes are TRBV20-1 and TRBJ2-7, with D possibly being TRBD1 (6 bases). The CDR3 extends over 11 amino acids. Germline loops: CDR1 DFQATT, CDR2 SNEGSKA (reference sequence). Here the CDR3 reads CRDRSSYEQYF. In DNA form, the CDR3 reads TGCAGGGACAGAAGCTCCTACGAGCAGTACTTC.

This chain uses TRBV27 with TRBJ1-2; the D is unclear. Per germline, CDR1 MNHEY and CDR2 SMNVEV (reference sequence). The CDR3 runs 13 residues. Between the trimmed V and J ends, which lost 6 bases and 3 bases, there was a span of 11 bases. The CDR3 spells CASRSGIDYGYTF. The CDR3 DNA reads TGTGCCAGCAGATCTGGGATAGACTATGGCTACACCTTC.

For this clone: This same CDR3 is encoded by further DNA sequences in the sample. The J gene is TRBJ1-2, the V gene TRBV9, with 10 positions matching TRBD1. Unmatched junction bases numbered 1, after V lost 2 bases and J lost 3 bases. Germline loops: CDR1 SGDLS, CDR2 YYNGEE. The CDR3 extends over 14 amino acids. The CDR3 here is CASSVGQGYYGYTF. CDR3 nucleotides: TGTGCCAGCAGCGTGGGACAGGGGTACTATGGCTACACCTTC.

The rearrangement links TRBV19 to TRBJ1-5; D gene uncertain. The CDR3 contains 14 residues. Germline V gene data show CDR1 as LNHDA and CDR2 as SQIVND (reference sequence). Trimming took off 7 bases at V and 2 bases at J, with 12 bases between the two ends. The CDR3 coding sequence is TGTGCCAGTAAGTGGGGTGAGGGCAATCAGCCCCAGCATTTT. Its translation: CASKWGEGNQPQHF.

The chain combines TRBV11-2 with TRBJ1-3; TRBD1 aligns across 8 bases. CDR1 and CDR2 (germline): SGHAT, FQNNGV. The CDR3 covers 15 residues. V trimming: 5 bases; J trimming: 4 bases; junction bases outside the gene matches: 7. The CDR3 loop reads CASSPRGQEGNTIYF. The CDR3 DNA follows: TGTGCCAGCAGCCCTAGGGGACAGGAAGGAAACACCATATATTTT.

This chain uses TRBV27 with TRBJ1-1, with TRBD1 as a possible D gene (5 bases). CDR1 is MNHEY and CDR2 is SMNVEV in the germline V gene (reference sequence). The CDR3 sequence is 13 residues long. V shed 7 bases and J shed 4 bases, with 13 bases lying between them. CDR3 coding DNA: TGTGCCAGCACTCTATCGGGGGGCACTGAAGCTTTCTTT. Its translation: CASTLSGGTEAFF.

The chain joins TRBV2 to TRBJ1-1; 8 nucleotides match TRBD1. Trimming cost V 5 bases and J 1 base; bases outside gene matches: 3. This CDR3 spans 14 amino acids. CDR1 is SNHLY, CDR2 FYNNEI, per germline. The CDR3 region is CASSQTGANTEAFF. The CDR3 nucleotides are TGTGCCAGCAGTCAGACAGGGGCGAACACTGAAGCTTTCTTT.

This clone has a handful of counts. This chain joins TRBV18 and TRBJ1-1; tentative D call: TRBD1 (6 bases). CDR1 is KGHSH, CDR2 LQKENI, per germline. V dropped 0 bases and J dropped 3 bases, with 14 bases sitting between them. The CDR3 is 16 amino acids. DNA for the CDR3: TGTGCCAGCTCACCACCTCTCGGGGGCGGGGACACTGAAGCTTTCTTT. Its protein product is CASSPPLGGGDTEAFF.

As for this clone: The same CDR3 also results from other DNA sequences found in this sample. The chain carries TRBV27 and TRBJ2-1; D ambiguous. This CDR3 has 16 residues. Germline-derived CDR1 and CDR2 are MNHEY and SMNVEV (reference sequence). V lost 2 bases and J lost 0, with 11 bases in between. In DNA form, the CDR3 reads TGTGCCAGCAGTTTAGGCCCGGGTAGCTCCTACAATGAGCAGTTCTTC. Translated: CASSLGPGSSYNEQFF.

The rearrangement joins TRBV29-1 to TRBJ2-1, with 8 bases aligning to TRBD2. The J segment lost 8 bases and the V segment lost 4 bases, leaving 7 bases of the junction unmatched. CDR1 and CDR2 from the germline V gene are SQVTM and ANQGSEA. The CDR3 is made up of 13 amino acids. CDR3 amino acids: CSVVGGAGHEQFF. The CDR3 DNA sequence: TGCAGCGTTGTCGGGGGGGCAGGCCATGAGCAGTTCTTC.

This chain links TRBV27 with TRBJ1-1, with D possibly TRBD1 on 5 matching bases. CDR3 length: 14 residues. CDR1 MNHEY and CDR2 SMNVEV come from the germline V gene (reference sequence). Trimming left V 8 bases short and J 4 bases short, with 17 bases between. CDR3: CASSWGEGSTEAFF. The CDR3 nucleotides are TGTGCCAGCTCTTGGGGGGAGGGGAGCACTGAAGCTTTCTTT.

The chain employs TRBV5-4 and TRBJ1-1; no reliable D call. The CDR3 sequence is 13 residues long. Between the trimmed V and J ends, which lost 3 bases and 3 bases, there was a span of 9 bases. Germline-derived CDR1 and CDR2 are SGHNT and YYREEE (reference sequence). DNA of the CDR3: TGTGCCAGCAGCTCCTCCCGGGACACTGAAGCTTTCTTT. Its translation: CASSSSRDTEAFF.

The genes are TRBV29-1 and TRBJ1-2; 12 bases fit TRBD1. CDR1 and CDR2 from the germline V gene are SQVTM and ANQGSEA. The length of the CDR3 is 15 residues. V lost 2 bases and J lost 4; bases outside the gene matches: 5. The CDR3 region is CSVELGQGAIYGYTF. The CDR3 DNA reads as TGCAGCGTTGAACTGGGACAGGGGGCGATCTATGGCTACACCTTC.

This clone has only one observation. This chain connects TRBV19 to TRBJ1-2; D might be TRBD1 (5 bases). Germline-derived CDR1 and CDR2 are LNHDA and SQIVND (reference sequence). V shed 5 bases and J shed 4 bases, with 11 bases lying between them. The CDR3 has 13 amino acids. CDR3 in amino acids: CASSPGGVYGYTF. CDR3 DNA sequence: TGTGCCAGTAGTCCCGGGGGAGTCTATGGCTACACCTTC.

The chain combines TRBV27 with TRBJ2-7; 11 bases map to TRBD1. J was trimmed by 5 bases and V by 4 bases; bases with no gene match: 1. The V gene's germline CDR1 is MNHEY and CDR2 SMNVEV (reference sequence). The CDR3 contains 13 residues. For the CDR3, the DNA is TGTGCCAGCAGTTGGACAGGGGGCAACGAGCAGTACTTC. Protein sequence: CASSWTGGNEQYF.

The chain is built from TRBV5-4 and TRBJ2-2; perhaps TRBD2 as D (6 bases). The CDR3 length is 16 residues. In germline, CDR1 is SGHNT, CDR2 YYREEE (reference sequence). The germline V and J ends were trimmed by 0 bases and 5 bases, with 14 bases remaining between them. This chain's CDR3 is CASSLDGGGGTGELFF. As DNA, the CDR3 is TGTGCCAGCAGCTTGGACGGGGGAGGAGGGACCGGGGAGCTGTTTTTT.

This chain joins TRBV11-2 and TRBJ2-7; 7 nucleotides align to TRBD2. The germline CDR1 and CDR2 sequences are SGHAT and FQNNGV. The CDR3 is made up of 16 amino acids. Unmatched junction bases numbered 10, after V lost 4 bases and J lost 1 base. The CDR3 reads CASSSRASGSSYEQYF. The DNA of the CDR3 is TGTGCCAGCAGCTCCCGGGCTAGCGGCTCATCCTACGAGCAGTACTTC.

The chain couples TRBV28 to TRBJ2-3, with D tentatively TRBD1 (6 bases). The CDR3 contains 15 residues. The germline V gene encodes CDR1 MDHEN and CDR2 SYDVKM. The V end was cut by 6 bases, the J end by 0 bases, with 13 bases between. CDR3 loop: CASSPLQGSTDTQYF. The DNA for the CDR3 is TGTGCCAGCAGCCCCCTACAGGGAAGCACAGATACGCAGTATTTT.